Listed here are 27 T cell receptor beta chains from one sample, sequenced in a study of radiotherapy plus CTLA-4 blockade in lung cancer. Assay: immunoSEQ multiplex PCR; the TCRdb copy retains only in-frame clones and omits some. This table has tens of thousands of clones, just under 75% appearing once. The sample consisted of peripheral blood, taken from a patient treated with radiotherapy plus ipilimumab. All receptors come from a human donor with non-small cell lung cancer who had stable disease on radiotherapy plus ipilimumab.

This sequence joins TRBV5-6 and TRBJ1-6; 9 bases map to TRBD1. This CDR3 is 16 amino acids long. Trimming removed 4 bases from V and 7 bases from J; junction bases left unmatched: 9. Per germline, CDR1 SGHDT and CDR2 YYEEEE. In DNA form, the CDR3 reads TGTGCCAGCAGCCGACCGACAGGGACAGGGAATTCACCCCTCCACTTT. Translated: CASSRPTGTGNSPLHF.

The genes are TRBV5-1 and TRBJ2-5, with 11 bases aligning to TRBD1. Germline CDR1 and CDR2: SGHRS and YFSETQ. CDR3 length: 16 residues. Trimming took 2 bases from V and 5 from J; bases not matched to a gene: 8. Here the CDR3 reads CASSFNGQGAPETQYF. Written as DNA, the CDR3 is TGCGCCAGCAGCTTTAACGGACAGGGGGCGCCGGAGACCCAGTACTTC. Based on the CDR3 plus reference TRBV5-1 and TRBJ2-5, the full variable domain is KAGVTQTPRYLIKTRGQQVTLSCSPISGHRSVSWYQQTPGQGLQFLFEYFSETQRNKGNFPGRFSGRQFSNSRSEMNVSTLELGDSALYLCASSFNGQGAPETQYFGPGTRLLVL.

This chain uses TRBV30 with TRBJ1-1; D remains ambiguous. Trimming removed 2 bases at V and 6 bases at J, with 13 bases between. The CDR3 has 13 residues. CDR1 and CDR2 (germline): GTSNPN, SVGIG (reference sequence). CDR3 sequence reads: CAWSSGSTSEAFF. In DNA, the CDR3 is TGTGCCTGGAGTTCCGGGTCCACGTCTGAAGCTTTCTTT.

V is TRBV7-2 and J is TRBJ2-1, with a tentative D call TRBD2 (7 bases). V shed 0 bases and J shed 9 bases, with 15 bases lying between them. Germline V lookup: CDR1 SGHTA, CDR2 FQGNSA. The CDR3 runs to 15 residues. The CDR3 DNA follows: TGTGCCAGCAGCTTAGCGCGAGGGGGGGAGGGTGAGCAGTTCTTC. Protein sequence: CASSLARGGEGEQFF. The full variable domain, completed using reference TRBV7-2 and TRBJ2-1, is GAGVSQSPSNKVTEKGKDVELRCDPISGHTALYWYRQSLGQGLEFLIYFQGNSAPDKSGLPSDRFSAERTGGSVSTLTIQRTQQEDSAVYLCASSLARGGEGEQFFGPGTRLTVL.

This clone showed up just a few times. The J gene is TRBJ1-1, the V gene TRBV30, with 8 nucleotides matching TRBD1. After removal of 7 bases from V and 4 bases from J, the junction contained 5 bases not matched to a gene. The CDR3 sequence is 12 residues long. Germline values: CDR1 GTSNPN, CDR2 SVGIG (reference sequence). The CDR3 is CAYTTGGTEAFF. As DNA, the CDR3 is TGTGCCTATACTACAGGGGGCACTGAAGCTTTCTTT.

The chain carries TRBV5-1 and TRBJ2-3, with 8 bases lining up with TRBD1. Germline V gene data show CDR1 as SGHRS and CDR2 as YFSETQ. This CDR3 has 15 amino acids. After removal of 3 bases from V and 0 bases from J, the junction contained 3 bases not matched to a gene. This CDR3 is CASSSRTGSTDTQYF. Written as DNA, the CDR3 is TGCGCCAGCAGCTCACGGACAGGGAGCACAGATACGCAGTATTTT.

The chain combines TRBV6-5 with TRBJ1-1; TRBD1 matches at 8 bases. The germline gives CDR1 MNHEY, CDR2 SVGAGI. The CDR3 covers 11 residues. The junction had 4 bases not matched to a gene; V was cut back by 5 bases and J by 11 bases. The chain's CDR3 is CASSQTGEAFF. CDR3 coding DNA: TGTGCCAGCAGTCAGACAGGGGAGGCTTTCTTT.

This clone was counted a single time. This chain connects TRBV7-6 to TRBJ1-1; D gene ambiguous. The germline V gene encodes CDR1 SGHVS and CDR2 FNYEAQ. This CDR3 region has 14 residues. Trimming pared 3 bases from V and 3 bases from J, leaving 11 bases between. Here the CDR3 reads CASSFNSLYTEAFF. For the CDR3, the DNA is TGTGCCAGCAGCTTCAACAGCTTATACACTGAAGCTTTCTTT.

The rearrangement uses TRBV18 and TRBJ1-1; perhaps TRBD1 as D (5 bases). The V gene's germline CDR1 is KGHSH and CDR2 LQKENI. The CDR3 sequence is 15 residues long. The V end was cut by 6 bases, the J end by 1 base, with 15 bases between. CDR3 nucleotide sequence: TGTGCCAGCTCCCGAAAGACAGACTCGAACACTGAAGCTTTCTTT. Translating it yields CASSRKTDSNTEAFF.

The chain recombines TRBV13 with TRBJ2-3, with TRBD1 matching over 7 bases. This CDR3 is built from 16 residues. The ends lost 5 bases at V and 4 bases at J; junction bases unmatched: 12. Germline V CDR1 and CDR2: PRHDT, FYEKMQ (reference sequence). The CDR3 DNA follows: TGTGCCAGCAGCAACCCAACAGGGGCCGGTCCAGATACGCAGTATTTT. Protein sequence: CASSNPTGAGPDTQYF.

This clone has a single count. The rearrangement links TRBV5-4 to TRBJ1-1; no clear D gene. Germline V gene lookup returns CDR1 SGHNT and CDR2 YYREEE (reference sequence). The CDR3 extends over 13 amino acids. V was trimmed by 4 bases and J by 2 bases, leaving 9 bases between them. The CDR3 loop reads CASSRGRNTEAFF. CDR3 bases: TGTGCCAGCAGCCGAGGAAGAAACACTGAAGCTTTCTTT.

The rearrangement joins TRBV5-1 to TRBJ2-5; 7 bases align to TRBD1. Germline assignment: CDR1 SGHRS and CDR2 YFSETQ. The CDR3 runs 14 residues. Losses at the gene ends were 1 base for V and 2 bases for J; bases not matched to a gene: 2. In DNA form, the CDR3 reads TGCGCCAGCAGCTTGTGGGGACAGCAAGAGACCCAGTACTTC. Amino acids: CASSLWGQQETQYF.

A single count supports this clone. The CDR3 is CAISEAAVGAGQPQHF. CDR3 sequence (DNA): TGTGCCATCAGTGAGGCAGCGGTGGGGGCCGGTCAGCCCCAGCATTTT. This chain connects TRBV10-3 to TRBJ1-5, with a tentative D call TRBD1 (6 bases). The CDR3 sequence is 16 residues long. The germline CDR1 and CDR2 sequences are ENHRY and SYGVKD. Between the trimmed V and J ends, which lost 2 bases and 6 bases, there was a span of 17 bases.

In this sample, this clone is large. J is TRBJ2-7 and V is TRBV28, with TRBD1 matching over 7 bases. The CDR3 spans 14 residues. From germline, CDR1 is MDHEN and CDR2 SYDVKM. V was clipped by 6 bases and J by 4 bases; unmatched bases: 9. DNA of the CDR3: TGTGCCAGCAGACCGATGACAGGGCAGTACGAGCAGTACTTC. It translates to CASRPMTGQYEQYF.

The chain recombines TRBV19 with TRBJ1-1, with 9 nucleotides matching TRBD1. The J segment lost 7 bases and the V segment lost 5 bases, leaving 8 bases of the junction unmatched. CDR3 length: 14 residues. The V gene's germline CDR1 is LNHDA and CDR2 SQIVND (reference sequence). The CDR3 sequence: CASSSNRGRGEAFF. DNA for the CDR3: TGTGCCAGTAGTTCCAACAGGGGGCGCGGTGAAGCTTTCTTT. Drawing the rest from reference TRBV19 and TRBJ1-1, the complete variable domain is DGGITQSPKYLFRKEGQNVTLSCEQNLNHDAMYWYRQDPGQGLRLIYYSQIVNDFQKGDIAEGYSVSREKKESFPLTVTSAQKNPTAFYLCASSSNRGRGEAFFGQGTRLTVV.

V gene TRBV5-1 combines with J gene TRBJ1-4, with D perhaps matching TRBD1 (6 bases). With 0 bases removed from V and 3 bases from J, the gap between germline ends came to 9 bases. Germline CDR1 SGHRS, CDR2 YFSETQ. This CDR3 region has 15 residues. CDR3 bases: TGCGCCAGCAGCTTGGACAGGGCCGCTAATGAAAAACTGTTTTTT. This translates into CASSLDRAANEKLFF.

The V and J genes are TRBV14 and TRBJ1-5; D might be TRBD1 (6 bases). From germline, CDR1 is SGHDN and CDR2 FVKESK. The ends were cut back, 7 bases at V and 9 bases at J, with 19 bases in the middle. The CDR3 sequence is 14 residues long. CDR3 region: CASTPGQQSVPQHF. The CDR3 DNA sequence: TGTGCCAGCACTCCAGGACAGCAGTCGGTGCCCCAGCATTTT.

The rearrangement joins TRBV19 to TRBJ1-3; the match to TRBD1 covers 9 bases. Per the germline V gene, CDR1 is LNHDA and CDR2 is SQIVND (reference sequence). The CDR3 totals 14 residues. The J segment lost 2 bases and the V segment lost 6 bases, leaving 2 bases of the junction unmatched. CDR3 sequence (DNA): TGTGCCAGTAGCAGACAGGGGGCTGGAAACACCATATATTTT. Translated, it gives CASSRQGAGNTIYF.

The chain has TRBV11-3 and TRBJ1-4; 7 bases line up with TRBD1. Per germline, CDR1 SGHNT and CDR2 YENEEA. The V gene end was trimmed by 3 bases and the J gene end by 7 bases; junction bases not matched to a gene: 5. The CDR3 covers 14 residues. CDR3 nucleotides: TGTGCCAGCAGCTTCTACCGGGACAGTGAAAAACTGTTTTTT. It is translated as CASSFYRDSEKLFF.

This chain connects TRBV29-1 to TRBJ2-1; D is perhaps TRBD1 (5 bases). Germline V gene sequence: CDR1 SQVTM, CDR2 ANQGSEA. Trimming removed 3 bases from V and 3 bases from J, with 6 bases in between. CDR3 length equals 12 residues. In nucleotides, the CDR3 is TGCAGCGTTGACGACAGCTACAATGAGCAGTTCTTC. Translating it yields CSVDDSYNEQFF.

The chain is built from TRBV30 and TRBJ2-1, with 9 positions matching TRBD2. The germline V gene has CDR1 GTSNPN and CDR2 SVGIG (reference sequence). The V gene end was trimmed by 2 bases and the J gene end by 8 bases; junction bases not matched to a gene: 7. This CDR3 has 14 amino acids. For the CDR3, the DNA is TGTGCCTGGAGTATGGGACTAGCCGCCGATGAGCAGTTCTTC. Its translation: CAWSMGLAADEQFF.

The chain links TRBV2 to TRBJ2-7, with TRBD1 identical over 9 bases. Germline V gene lookup returns CDR1 SNHLY and CDR2 FYNNEI. The CDR3 has 15 residues. With 4 bases clipped from V and 0 bases from J, the junction kept 4 bases outside the gene matches. CDR3 residues: CASSAGTGSSYEQYF. The CDR3 nucleotides are TGTGCCAGCAGTGCGGGGACAGGGAGCTCCTACGAGCAGTACTTC.

This sequence joins TRBV12-5 and TRBJ2-1; 7 positions match TRBD1. Germline CDR1 LGHNT, CDR2 FRNRAP. V shed 0 bases and J 4 bases; nucleotides not matched to a gene: 6. This CDR3 comprises 16 residues. CDR3 residues: CASGLVLGQVYNEQFF. CDR3 bases: TGTGCTAGTGGTTTGGTACTTGGACAGGTGTACAATGAGCAGTTCTTC.

This chain uses TRBV5-1 with TRBJ2-5; tentative D call: TRBD1 (6 bases). The germline gives CDR1 SGHRS, CDR2 YFSETQ. The V and J ends lost 0 bases and 2 bases respectively, with 11 bases between them. The CDR3 extends over 15 amino acids. The CDR3: CASSLAGGQQETQYF. The CDR3 nucleotides read TGCGCCAGCAGCTTGGCCGGTGGACAGCAAGAGACCCAGTACTTC.

The chain employs TRBV5-1 and TRBJ2-1; 8 bases map to TRBD2. The germline gives CDR1 SGHRS, CDR2 YFSETQ. V was clipped by 2 bases and J by 9 bases; unmatched bases: 7. This CDR3 comprises 14 residues. This CDR3 is CASSLTGGQREQFF. CDR3 in DNA: TGCGCCAGCAGCTTAACGGGGGGGCAACGTGAGCAGTTCTTC.

CDR3 sequence (DNA): TGTGCCAGCAGCCCCGGGACAGGGGGAAGAACTGAAGCTTTCTTT. Its translation is CASSPGTGGRTEAFF. The chain joins TRBV7-2 to TRBJ1-1, with 11 bases fitting TRBD1. CDR3 size: 15 residues. Germline V gene data show CDR1 as SGHTA and CDR2 as FQGNSA. The trim removed 5 bases at V and 5 bases at J, leaving 7 bases unmatched.

This sequence joins TRBV5-6 and TRBJ2-1, with 12 bases that match TRBD2. The germline gives CDR1 SGHDT, CDR2 YYEEEE. This CDR3 is 15 amino acids long. J gave up 3 bases and V 5 bases, and 3 bases lay outside the gene matches. The CDR3 protein is CASSSTSGGYNEQFF. The CDR3 DNA follows: TGTGCCAGCAGTTCGACTAGCGGGGGCTACAATGAGCAGTTCTTC.